This T cell receptor (beta chain) was identified in a study of blood T cell repertoires in COVID-19. From germline, CDR1 is MNHNY and CDR2 SVGAGI (reference sequence). The CDR3 extends over 16 amino acids. V gave up 5 bases and J gave up 0 bases; unmatched junction bases: 7. The method was immunoSEQ multiplex PCR; TCRdb's version includes in-frame clones alone and lacks a portion of them. Of 110,000 to 150,000 clones detected, roughly 90% appear once; the ten largest clones hold around 4.5%. V and J are TRBV6-6 and TRBJ2-3; TRBD2 matches at 8 bases. The source material was PBMCs or T cells enriched from blood (not recorded which). This TCR came from a man aged 50 or older who had recovered from COVID-19. The DNA for the CDR3 is TGTGCCAGCAGTAAGTTCAGCGGGAGCAGCACAGATACGCAGTATTTT. Translating gives CASSKFSGSSTDTQYF.